A selection of T cell receptor beta chains follows, all from one sample in a study of T cell responses to AZD1222 COVID-19 vaccine. This table comes from immunoSEQ multiplex PCR, and its TCRdb copy is limited to in-frame clones, with some not included. The sample carries about 150,000 clones, 85% to 90% recorded once. Here the sequenced sample was peripheral blood, taken on day 0 of MenACWY control vaccination. These receptors were collected from an adult in good health. Each CDR3 is given with its conserved first and last residue. The order of the fields is CDR3 protein, CDR3 DNA, clone size, V gene, J gene, D gene. The D gene is left open where the match is weak. Clone sizes are given selectively: once, few, many, or a class where the clone is expanded.

CDR3 protein: CASSLGLAGPPREQFF; CDR3 DNA: TGTGCCAGCTCACTTGGGCTAGCGGGACCGCCTCGTGAGCAGTTCTTC; clone size: .; V gene: TRBV18; J gene: TRBJ2-1; D gene: TRBD2
CDR3 protein: CASSLALTSGSGAQYF; CDR3 DNA: TGTGCCAGCAGCTTAGCCCTGACTAGCGGATCTGGGGCCCAGTACTTC; clone size: .; V gene: TRBV7-2; J gene: TRBJ2-5; D gene: TRBD2
CDR3 protein: CASSPFEATWGTGELFF; CDR3 DNA: TGTGCCAGCAGCCCCTTCGAAGCCACCTGGGGGACCGGGGAGCTGTTTTTT; clone size: .; V gene: TRBV11-3; J gene: TRBJ2-2; D gene: .
CDR3 protein: CASSQGNRVPEAFF; CDR3 DNA: TGTGCCAGCAGCCAAGGAAACAGGGTCCCTGAAGCTTTCTTT; clone size: .; V gene: TRBV3-1/TRBV3-2; J gene: TRBJ1-1; D gene: .
CDR3 protein: CASSPGLGANVLTF; CDR3 DNA: TGTGCCAGCAGTCCAGGGCTTGGGGCCAACGTCCTGACTTTC; clone size: .; V gene: TRBV27; J gene: TRBJ2-6; D gene: .
CDR3 protein: CASSIGQGTGYEQYF; CDR3 DNA: TGTGCCAGTAGTATAGGACAGGGGACGGGTTACGAGCAGTACTTC; clone size: few; V gene: TRBV19; J gene: TRBJ2-7; D gene: TRBD1
CDR3 protein: CASSEMDGRVQPQHF; CDR3 DNA: TGTGCCAGCAGTGAAATGGATGGAAGGGTTCAGCCCCAGCATTTT; clone size: .; V gene: TRBV6-1; J gene: TRBJ1-5; D gene: .
CDR3 protein: CASSWGTSDETQYF; CDR3 DNA: TGCGCCAGCAGCTGGGGGACTAGCGATGAGACCCAGTACTTC; clone size: .; V gene: TRBV5-1; J gene: TRBJ2-5; D gene: TRBD2
CDR3 protein: CASSRPRKFEGGYGYTF; CDR3 DNA: TGTGCCAGCAGCCGACCTCGAAAGTTCGAGGGAGGCTATGGCTACACCTTC; clone size: .; V gene: TRBV3-1/TRBV3-2; J gene: TRBJ1-2; D gene: .
CDR3 protein: CASSELEAFF; CDR3 DNA: TGTGCCAGCAGTGAGTTAGAGGCTTTCTTT; clone size: .; V gene: TRBV2; J gene: TRBJ1-1; D gene: .